The 20 T cell receptor beta chains presented below share a single source sample, sequenced in a study of cytomegalovirus exposure and HLA in healthy donors. Produced via immunoSEQ multiplex PCR; TCRdb's table is partial and in-frame only. The sample has about 240,000 clones, roughly 86% seen once. Material: PBMCs. These receptors all stem from a young woman in good health and CMV-seropositive.

The chain couples TRBV4-1 to TRBJ2-1; TRBD2 matches at 9 bases. The junction had 8 bases not matched to a gene; V was cut back by 4 bases and J by 7 bases. The length of the CDR3 is 15 residues. Germline V gene data show CDR1 as MGHRA and CDR2 as YSYEKL. CDR3 amino acids: CASSPSGRLDNEQFF. In DNA, the CDR3 is TGCGCCAGCAGCCCCAGCGGGAGGCTAGATAATGAGCAGTTCTTC.

The chain is built from TRBV2 and TRBJ2-3, with D perhaps TRBD2 (5 bases). There are 18 residues in the CDR3. With 1 base removed from V and 4 bases from J, the gap between germline ends came to 21 bases. Per germline, CDR1 SNHLY and CDR2 FYNNEI. CDR3 sequence (DNA): TGTGCCAGCAGTGAAGTGGGTAGGAGGCTAGTGGGCTCAGATACGCAGTATTTT. Residues: CASSEVGRRLVGSDTQYF.

The chain employs TRBV7-9 and TRBJ1-1; 7 bases align to TRBD1. Per germline, CDR1 SEHNR and CDR2 FQNEAQ (reference sequence). After removal of 0 bases from V and 5 bases from J, the junction contained 9 bases not matched to a gene. The CDR3 is 16 residues long. This chain's CDR3 is CASSLAVVQGLTEAFF. CDR3 DNA sequence: TGTGCCAGCAGCTTAGCCGTAGTACAGGGGTTAACTGAAGCTTTCTTT.

This chain uses TRBV30 with TRBJ1-1, with 7 bases identical to TRBD1. The CDR3 contains 15 residues. Germline CDR1 and CDR2: GTSNPN and SVGIG (reference sequence). Trimming cost V 1 base and J 0 bases; bases outside gene matches: 5. CDR3: CAWSANRGLNTEAFF. DNA for the CDR3: TGTGCCTGGAGTGCAAACAGGGGCTTGAACACTGAAGCTTTCTTT.

The J gene is TRBJ2-3, the V gene TRBV28; 12 bases line up with TRBD2. Trimming cost V 4 bases and J 6 bases; bases outside gene matches: 8. Germline V gene lookup returns CDR1 MDHEN and CDR2 SYDVKM. The CDR3 runs to 16 residues. DNA for the CDR3: TGTGCCAGCAGTTCCCGACTAGCGGGAGACTCCGATACGCAGTATTTT. Protein product: CASSSRLAGDSDTQYF.

The chain has TRBV10-3 and TRBJ2-7; the D gene is possibly TRBD1 (7 bases). V gave up 4 bases and J gave up 1 base, with 14 bases separating them. There are 15 residues in the CDR3. Per the germline V gene, CDR1 is ENHRY and CDR2 is SYGVKD. CDR3 loop: CAISGGGGESYEQYF. CDR3 nucleotide sequence: TGTGCCATCAGTGGAGGAGGGGGCGAATCCTACGAGCAGTACTTC.

This clone was seen a single time. The chain links TRBV27 to TRBJ1-1; D possibly corresponds to TRBD1 (6 bases). The CDR3 loop spans 17 amino acids. Germline V gene lookup returns CDR1 MNHEY and CDR2 SMNVEV (reference sequence). V was shortened by 6 bases and J by 1 base, with 21 bases between the two germline ends. The CDR3 region is CASSLISGGGPNTEAFF. DNA for the CDR3: TGTGCCAGCAGCCTCATAAGTGGGGGGGGGCCGAACACTGAAGCTTTCTTT.

The genes are TRBV6-5 and TRBJ2-3, with D maybe TRBD1 (6 bases). V lost 6 bases, J lost 9 bases, and 10 bases lay in between. The CDR3 spans 11 residues. Looked up from germline, CDR1 is MNHEY and CDR2 is SVGAGI. In DNA, the CDR3 is TGTGCCAGCAGCCTACAGGGCACGCAGTATTTT. It codes for CASSLQGTQYF.

J is TRBJ2-3 and V is TRBV19; 8 nucleotides match TRBD1. The length of the CDR3 is 14 residues. V was pared by 4 bases and J by 6 bases, with 6 bases of the junction left unmatched. Looked up from germline, CDR1 is LNHDA and CDR2 is SQIVND (reference sequence). The DNA for the CDR3 is TGTGCCAGTAGTACCAGGACAGGGATCGATACGCAGTATTTT. It translates to CASSTRTGIDTQYF.

The table lists this clone with a count of one. The rearrangement joins TRBV5-1 to TRBJ1-4; TRBD1 matches 7 bases. CDR1 and CDR2 (germline): SGHRS, YFSETQ. The CDR3 extends over 13 amino acids. V trimming: 1 base; J trimming: 8 bases; junction bases outside the gene matches: 2. CDR3 sequence (DNA): TGCGCCAGCAGCTTGCCAGGGGGGGAAAAACTGTTTTTT. Its protein product is CASSLPGGEKLFF.

The genes are TRBV15 and TRBJ2-7, with D possibly matching TRBD1 (6 bases). Germline V gene sequence: CDR1 LNHNV, CDR2 YYDKDF (reference sequence). Deletions cut 1 base from V and 3 bases from J, with 13 bases between. The CDR3 totals 15 residues. CDR3 region: CATSRGAGEIYEQYF. CDR3 DNA: TGTGCCACCAGCAGAGGGGCAGGGGAAATCTACGAGCAGTACTTC.

This clone appeared a single time. This rearrangement joins TRBV18 to TRBJ2-1, with 11 bases that match TRBD1. The CDR3 totals 16 residues. Germline CDR1 KGHSH, CDR2 LQKENI. Trimming removed 3 bases from V and 4 bases from J; junction bases left unmatched: 5. DNA for the CDR3: TGTGCCAGCTCACCGGGACAGGGGGTAGATTACAATGAGCAGTTCTTC. This translates into CASSPGQGVDYNEQFF.

The CDR3, as DNA: TGTGCCAGCAGTTTCTTAACGGACAGAGAGACCCAGTACTTC. Protein: CASSFLTDRETQYF. The chain links TRBV27 to TRBJ2-5; a possible D gene is TRBD1 (6 bases). Germline values: CDR1 MNHEY, CDR2 SMNVEV (reference sequence). V shed 3 bases and J shed 4 bases, with 12 bases lying between them. CDR3 size: 14 residues.

J is TRBJ1-1 and V is TRBV5-1; D ambiguous. Between the trimmed V and J ends, which lost 2 bases and 1 base, there was a span of 12 bases. Germline loops: CDR1 SGHRS, CDR2 YFSETQ. The length of the CDR3 is 15 residues. CDR3 bases: TGCGCCAGCAGCTTATCCGTAGCGAAGAACACTGAAGCTTTCTTT. Its protein product is CASSLSVAKNTEAFF.

This clone was seen a handful of times. The chain is built from TRBV30 and TRBJ2-7; 11 nucleotides align to TRBD1. This CDR3 spans 16 amino acids. The germline CDR1 and CDR2 sequences are GTSNPN and SVGIG (reference sequence). J lost 3 bases, V lost 4 bases, and 11 bases had no gene match. The CDR3 sequence is CAWTKTGTGGFYEQYF. CDR3 nucleotides: TGTGCCTGGACCAAAACCGGGACAGGGGGTTTCTACGAGCAGTACTTC.

The genes are TRBV5-1 and TRBJ1-1; 8 bases line up with TRBD1. The CDR3 totals 14 residues. Germline CDR1 reads SGHRS; CDR2 reads YFSETQ. V dropped 4 bases and J dropped 5; count of bases not matched to a gene: 7. The CDR3 coding sequence is TGCGCCAGCAGCCCGCAGGGGGCTTGGACTGAAGCTTTCTTT. It specifies CASSPQGAWTEAFF.

The rearrangement joins TRBV6-4 to TRBJ2-1; D might be TRBD2 (5 bases). The CDR3 contains 13 residues. The germline CDR1 and CDR2 sequences are MRHNA and SNTAGT. Trimming shortened V by 6 bases and J by 8 bases, and 14 bases separated the two germline ends. The CDR3 loop reads CASSGVDHDEQFF. The CDR3 DNA reads TGTGCCAGCAGCGGGGTCGACCACGATGAGCAGTTCTTC.

V and J are TRBV19 and TRBJ1-4; D is unclear. The germline gives CDR1 LNHDA, CDR2 SQIVND (reference sequence). Between the trimmed V and J ends, which lost 5 bases and 7 bases, there was a span of 5 bases. The CDR3 is 11 amino acids. The CDR3 reads CASSLREKLFF. The CDR3 nucleotides read TGTGCCAGTAGTTTGCGTGAAAAACTGTTTTTT.

This clone came up once. V and J are TRBV28 and TRBJ1-5; TRBD1 matches at 8 bases. From germline, CDR1 is MDHEN and CDR2 SYDVKM. This CDR3 has 15 residues. Losses at the gene ends were 3 bases for V and 3 bases for J; bases not matched to a gene: 4. The CDR3 DNA follows: TGTGCCAGCAGTTTGGCGGACAGGGACAATCAGCCCCAGCATTTT. Protein product: CASSLADRDNQPQHF.

The chain combines TRBV30 with TRBJ2-3, with D perhaps matching TRBD1 (6 bases). Germline CDR1 is GTSNPN and CDR2 is SVGIG (reference sequence). This CDR3 contains 13 residues. Trimming cost V 2 bases and J 2 bases, with 8 bases left between them. CDR3 region: CAWSQGNTDTQYF. CDR3 sequence (DNA): TGTGCCTGGAGTCAGGGGAACACAGATACGCAGTATTTT.